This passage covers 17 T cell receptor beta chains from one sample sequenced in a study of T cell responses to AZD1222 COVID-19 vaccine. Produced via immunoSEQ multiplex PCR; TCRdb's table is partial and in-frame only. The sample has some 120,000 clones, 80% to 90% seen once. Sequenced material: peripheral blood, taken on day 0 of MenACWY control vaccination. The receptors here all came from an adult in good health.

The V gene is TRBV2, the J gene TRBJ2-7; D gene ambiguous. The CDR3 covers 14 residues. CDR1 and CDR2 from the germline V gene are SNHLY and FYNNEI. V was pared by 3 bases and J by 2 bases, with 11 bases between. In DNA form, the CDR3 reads TGTGCCAGCAGTGACTGGACGGAACCCTACGAGCAGTACTTC. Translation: CASSDWTEPYEQYF.

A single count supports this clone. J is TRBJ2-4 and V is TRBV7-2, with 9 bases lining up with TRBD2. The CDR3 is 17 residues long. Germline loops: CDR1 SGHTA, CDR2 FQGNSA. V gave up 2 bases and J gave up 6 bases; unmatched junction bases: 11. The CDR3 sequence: CASSLRGAGGARNIQYF. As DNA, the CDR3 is TGTGCCAGCAGCTTAAGAGGCGCGGGGGGGGCTCGAAACATTCAGTACTTC. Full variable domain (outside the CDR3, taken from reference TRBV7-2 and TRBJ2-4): GAGVSQSPSNKVTEKGKDVELRCDPISGHTALYWYRQSLGQGLEFLIYFQGNSAPDKSGLPSDRFSAERTGGSVSTLTIQRTQQEDSAVYLCASSLRGAGGARNIQYFGAGTRLSVL.

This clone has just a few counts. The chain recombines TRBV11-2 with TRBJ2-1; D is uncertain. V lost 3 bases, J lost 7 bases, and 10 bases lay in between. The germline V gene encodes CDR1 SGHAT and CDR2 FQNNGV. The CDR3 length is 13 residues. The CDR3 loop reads CASSFLTQNEQFF. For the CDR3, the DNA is TGTGCCAGCAGCTTTCTAACACAGAATGAGCAGTTCTTC.

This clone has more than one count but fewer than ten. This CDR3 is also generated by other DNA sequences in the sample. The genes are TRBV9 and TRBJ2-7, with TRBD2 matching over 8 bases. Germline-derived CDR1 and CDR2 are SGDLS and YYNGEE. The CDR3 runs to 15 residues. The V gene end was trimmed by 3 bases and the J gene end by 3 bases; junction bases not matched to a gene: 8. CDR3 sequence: CASSGGAGTSYEQYF. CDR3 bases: TGTGCCAGCAGCGGAGGGGCCGGGACTAGCTACGAGCAGTACTTC.

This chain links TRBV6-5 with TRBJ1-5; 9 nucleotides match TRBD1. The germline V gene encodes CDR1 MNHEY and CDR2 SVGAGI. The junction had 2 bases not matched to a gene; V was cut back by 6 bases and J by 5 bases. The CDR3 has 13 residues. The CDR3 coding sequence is TGTGCCAGCAGGCGACAGGGGGATCAGCCCCAGCATTTT. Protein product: CASRRQGDQPQHF.

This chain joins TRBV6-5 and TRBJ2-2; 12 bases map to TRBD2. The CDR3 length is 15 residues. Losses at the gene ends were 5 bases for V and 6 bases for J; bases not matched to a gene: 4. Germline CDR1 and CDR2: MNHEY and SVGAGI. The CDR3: CASSPGLAGAGELFF. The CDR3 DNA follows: TGTGCCAGCAGTCCGGGACTAGCGGGCGCCGGGGAGCTGTTTTTT.

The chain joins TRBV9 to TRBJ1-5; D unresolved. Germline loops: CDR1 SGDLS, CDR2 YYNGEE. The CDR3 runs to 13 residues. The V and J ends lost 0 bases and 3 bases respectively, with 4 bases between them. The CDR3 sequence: CASSVVPNQPQHF. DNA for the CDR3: TGTGCCAGCAGCGTAGTTCCCAATCAGCCCCAGCATTTT.

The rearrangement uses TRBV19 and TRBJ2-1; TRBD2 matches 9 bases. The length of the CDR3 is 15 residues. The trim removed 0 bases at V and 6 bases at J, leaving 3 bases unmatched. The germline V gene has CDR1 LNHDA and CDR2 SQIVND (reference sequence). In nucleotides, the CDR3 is TGTGCCAGTAGTATAGAGCCTAGCGGGATCAATGAGCAGTTCTTC. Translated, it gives CASSIEPSGINEQFF.

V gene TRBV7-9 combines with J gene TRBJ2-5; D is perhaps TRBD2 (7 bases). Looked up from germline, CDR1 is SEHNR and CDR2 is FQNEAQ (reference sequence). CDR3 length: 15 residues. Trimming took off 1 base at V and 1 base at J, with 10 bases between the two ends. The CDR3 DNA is TGTGCCAGCAGCTTAGGCCGGGGGGCCCAAGAGACCCAGTACTTC. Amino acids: CASSLGRGAQETQYF. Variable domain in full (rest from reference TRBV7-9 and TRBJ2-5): DTGVSQNPRHKITKRGQNVTFRCDPISEHNRLYWYRQTLGQGPEFLTYFQNEAQLEKSRLLSDRFSAERPKGSFSTLEIQRTEQGDSAMYLCASSLGRGAQETQYFGPGTRLLVL.

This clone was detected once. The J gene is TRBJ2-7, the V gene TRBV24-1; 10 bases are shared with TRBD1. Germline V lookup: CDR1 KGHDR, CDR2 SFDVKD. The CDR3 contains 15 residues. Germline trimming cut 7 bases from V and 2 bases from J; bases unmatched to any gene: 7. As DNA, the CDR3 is TGTGCCACCAGACACCGGGACAGGGGCGCCTACGAGCAGTACTTC. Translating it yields CATRHRDRGAYEQYF.

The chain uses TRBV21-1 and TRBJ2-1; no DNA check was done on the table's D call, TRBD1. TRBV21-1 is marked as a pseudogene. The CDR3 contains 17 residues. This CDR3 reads CASSFRGHRGRNNEQFF. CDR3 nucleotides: TGTGCCAGCAGTTTCCGGGGACACAGGGGGCGAAACAATGAGCAGTTCTTC.

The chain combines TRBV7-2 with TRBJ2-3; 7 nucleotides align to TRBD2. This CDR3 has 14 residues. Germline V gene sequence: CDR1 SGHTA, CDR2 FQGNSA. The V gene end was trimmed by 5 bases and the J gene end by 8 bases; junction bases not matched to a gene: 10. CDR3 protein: CASSPRTSFFTQYF. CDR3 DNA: TGTGCCAGCAGCCCAAGGACTAGTTTTTTTACGCAGTATTTT.

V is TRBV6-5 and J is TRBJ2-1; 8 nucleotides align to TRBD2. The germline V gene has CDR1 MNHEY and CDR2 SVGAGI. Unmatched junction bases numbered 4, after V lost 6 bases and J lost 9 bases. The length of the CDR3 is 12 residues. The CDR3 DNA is TGTGCCAGCAGGGCCACTAGCGGTGAGCAGTTCTTC. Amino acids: CASRATSGEQFF.

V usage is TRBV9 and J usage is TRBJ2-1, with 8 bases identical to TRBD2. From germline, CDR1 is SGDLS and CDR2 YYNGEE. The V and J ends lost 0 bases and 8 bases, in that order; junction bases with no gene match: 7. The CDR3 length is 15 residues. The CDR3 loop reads CASSVVSGSTYEQFF. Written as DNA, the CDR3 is TGTGCCAGCAGCGTAGTAAGCGGGAGTACGTATGAGCAGTTCTTC.

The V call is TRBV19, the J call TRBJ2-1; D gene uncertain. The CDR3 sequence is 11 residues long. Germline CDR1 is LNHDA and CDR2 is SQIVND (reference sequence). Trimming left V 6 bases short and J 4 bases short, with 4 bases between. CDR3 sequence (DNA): TGTGCCAGTAGCCTATACAATGAGCAGTTCTTC. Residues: CASSLYNEQFF.

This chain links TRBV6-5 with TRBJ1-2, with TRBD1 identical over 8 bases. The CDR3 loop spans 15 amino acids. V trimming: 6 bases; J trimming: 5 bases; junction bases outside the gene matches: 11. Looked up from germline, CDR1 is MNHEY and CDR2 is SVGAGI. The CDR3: CASSPAGDRPYGYTF. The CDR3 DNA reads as TGTGCCAGCAGCCCCGCGGGGGACAGGCCATATGGCTACACCTTC.

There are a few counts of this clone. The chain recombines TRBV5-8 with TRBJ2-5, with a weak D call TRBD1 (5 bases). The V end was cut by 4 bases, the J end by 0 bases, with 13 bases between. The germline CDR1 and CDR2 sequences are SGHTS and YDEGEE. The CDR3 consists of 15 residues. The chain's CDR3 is CASSAKDKYQETQYF. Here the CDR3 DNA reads TGTGCCAGCAGCGCGAAGGACAAGTACCAAGAGACCCAGTACTTC.